This T cell receptor beta chain was recovered during a study of CD4 T cells in relation to SARS-CoV-2 and coronaviruses. Details on this clone: Its antigen is currently unknown.

TCRdb keeps only in-frame clones here, not all; method: immunoSEQ multiplex PCR. Of 32,000 or so clones listed, around three quarters are singletons. The ends lost 1 base at V and 6 bases at J; junction bases unmatched: 11. Germline CDR1 SGHTA, CDR2 FQGNSA. The CDR3 sequence is 16 residues long. The unexposed donors gave CD4+ T cells in about 2011-2019, prior to COVID-19. Isolation of CD4+ T cells took place after roughly nine days in culture. This sequence joins TRBV7-2 and TRBJ2-7; 8 bases are a match to TRBD2. Sequencing was carried out using CD4+ T cells from PBMCs, cultured in vitro. This sequence originates from a human donor in good health. CDR3 bases: TGTGCCAGCAGCTTAGGTTGGCGGGGGGACTTGGGCGAGCAGTACTTC. Its protein product is CASSLGWRGDLGEQYF. Variable domain in full (rest from reference TRBV7-2 and TRBJ2-7): GAGVSQSPSNKVTEKGKDVELRCDPISGHTALYWYRQSLGQGLEFLIYFQGNSAPDKSGLPSDRFSAERTGGSVSTLTIQRTQQEDSAVYLCASSLGWRGDLGEQYFGPGTRLTVT.